Presented here are 22 T cell receptor beta chains from one specimen sequenced in a study of cytomegalovirus exposure and HLA in healthy donors. 60 Vbeta and 13 Jbeta primers were used in PCR. Libraries were prepared by immunoSEQ multiplex PCR; TCRdb keeps only in-frame clonotypes and omits some of them. Of 150,000 or so clones listed, 65% to 85% are singletons. Material for sequencing was PBMCs. Every receptor here comes from a woman aged 45-59 years in good health and CMV-seropositive.

The chain has TRBV18 and TRBJ1-4; D is undetermined. Germline lookup yields CDR1 KGHSH and CDR2 LQKENI. Trimming removed 0 bases at V and 8 bases at J, with 10 bases between. The CDR3 runs to 14 residues. CDR3 nucleotides: TGTGCCAGCTCACCACCAACTTCGGGGGAAAAACTGTTTTTT. Residues: CASSPPTSGEKLFF.

The chain links TRBV18 to TRBJ2-7; 9 nucleotides match TRBD1. This CDR3 spans 18 amino acids. V dropped 3 bases and J dropped 4; count of bases not matched to a gene: 16. Germline V CDR1 and CDR2: KGHSH, LQKENI. CDR3 protein: CASSPRHSQGAFSYEQYF. In DNA, the CDR3 is TGTGCCAGCTCACCGAGACATTCACAGGGGGCGTTTTCGTACGAGCAGTACTTC.

The genes are TRBV9 and TRBJ2-7, with D possibly TRBD1 on 5 matching bases. CDR3 length equals 14 residues. Trimming pared 0 bases from V and 3 bases from J, leaving 10 bases between. CDR1 and CDR2 (germline): SGDLS, YYNGEE. For the CDR3, the DNA is TGTGCCAGCAGCGTAGCTTACAGGAGCTACGAGCAGTACTTC. It translates to CASSVAYRSYEQYF.

This rearrangement joins TRBV9 to TRBJ2-7, with D hard to call. Germline assignment: CDR1 SGDLS and CDR2 YYNGEE. This CDR3 is 10 amino acids long. The V end lost 6 bases, the J end lost 10 bases, and 11 bases lay between the germline ends. The CDR3 DNA is TGTGCCAGCAAATCCCTACGCCAGTACTTC. Encoded protein: CASKSLRQYF.

The chain links TRBV18 to TRBJ2-1; D remains ambiguous. V lost 5 bases and J 0 bases, leaving 11 bases between the germline ends. This CDR3 contains 15 residues. From germline, CDR1 is KGHSH and CDR2 LQKENI. The CDR3: CASSARGSSYNEQFF. For the CDR3, the DNA is TGTGCCAGCTCAGCCCGCGGTAGCTCCTACAATGAGCAGTTCTTC.

This chain connects TRBV18 to TRBJ2-6, with D perhaps TRBD1 (5 bases). V was shortened by 3 bases and J by 0 bases, with 18 bases between the two germline ends. The CDR3 covers 19 residues. Germline values: CDR1 KGHSH, CDR2 LQKENI. This CDR3 reads CASSPFQTDLSSGANVLTF. The CDR3 region has the DNA TGTGCCAGCTCACCCTTCCAGACAGATTTAAGCTCTGGGGCCAACGTCCTGACTTTC. Together with reference TRBV18 and TRBJ2-6, the CDR3 gives the full variable domain: NAGVMQNPRHLVRRRGQEARLRCSPMKGHSHVYWYRQLPEEGLKFMVYLQKENIIDESGMPKERFSAEFPKEGPSILRIQQVVRGDSAAYFCASSPFQTDLSSGANVLTFGAGSRLTVL.

As to this clone: The junction departs from the called germline gene at one end, perhaps through a read error. The chain has TRBV6-1 and TRBJ2-7; weak D call: TRBD1 (7 bases). The CDR3 totals 16 residues. CDR1 and CDR2 (germline): MNHNS, SASEGT. CDR3 sequence: CASREVGGQRTYEQYF. The CDR3 region has the DNA TGTGCCAGCAGGGAAGTCGGGGGACAGCGAACCTACGAGCAGTACTTC.

The chain is built from TRBV5-6 and TRBJ2-7; 8 positions match TRBD2. The CDR3 length is 15 residues. V shed 1 base and J 3 bases; nucleotides not matched to a gene: 6. The V gene's germline CDR1 is SGHDT and CDR2 YYEEEE. Here the CDR3 reads CASSLYSREDYEQYF. CDR3 nucleotide sequence: TGTGCCAGCAGCTTGTATTCGCGGGAGGACTACGAGCAGTACTTC.

The chain uses TRBV6-6 and TRBJ2-3; TRBD2 is a possible D gene (6 bases). CDR1 is MNHNY and CDR2 is SVGAGI in the germline V gene (reference sequence). The CDR3 has 14 amino acids. The V gene lost 2 bases and the J gene lost 3 bases, with 9 bases spanning the gap. For the CDR3, the DNA is TGTGCCAGCAGTTACGAGGGGAGGACAGATACGCAGTATTTT. As protein: CASSYEGRTDTQYF.

The count of this clone is one. CDR3 sequence (DNA): TGTGCCAGCAGCTTAGCGTTTAGCGGGAGATACAATGAGCAGTTCTTC. It yields the protein CASSLAFSGRYNEQFF. The gene calls are TRBV7-8 and TRBJ2-1, with 9 bases aligning to TRBD2. The V segment lost 0 bases and the J segment 4 bases; nucleotides outside the gene matches: 4. The CDR3 consists of 16 residues. The germline CDR1 and CDR2 sequences are SGHVS and FQNEAQ.

The rearrangement links TRBV5-1 to TRBJ1-4; D remains unclear. Trimming took off 4 bases at V and 5 bases at J, with 9 bases between the two ends. The CDR3 runs to 13 residues. Germline CDR1 SGHRS, CDR2 YFSETQ. DNA of the CDR3: TGCGCCAGCAGCCCACGACTAAATGAAAAACTGTTTTTT. Protein sequence: CASSPRLNEKLFF.

This clone has more than one count but fewer than ten. The chain couples TRBV19 to TRBJ2-2; TRBD2 is a possible D gene (7 bases). Germline-derived CDR1 and CDR2 are LNHDA and SQIVND (reference sequence). Trimming removed 3 bases from V and 5 bases from J, with 10 bases in between. The CDR3 totals 14 residues. CDR3 sequence (DNA): TGTGCCAGTAGTATCAGGGGAGGGACCGGGGAGCTGTTTTTT. This codes for CASSIRGGTGELFF. The complete variable domain, with remaining parts taken from reference TRBV19 and TRBJ2-2, reads DGGITQSPKYLFRKEGQNVTLSCEQNLNHDAMYWYRQDPGQGLRLIYYSQIVNDFQKGDIAEGYSVSREKKESFPLTVTSAQKNPTAFYLCASSIRGGTGELFFGEGSRLTVL.

This chain links TRBV2 with TRBJ1-5; no firm D call. Trimming removed 4 bases from V and 5 bases from J, with 12 bases in between. CDR3 length equals 14 residues. Germline CDR1 and CDR2: SNHLY and FYNNEI. The CDR3: CASSGALGYQPQHF. The CDR3 DNA reads TGTGCCAGCAGTGGGGCTTTAGGCTATCAGCCCCAGCATTTT.

The chain's CDR3 is CAWSAGGANQPQHF. CDR3 bases: TGTGCCTGGAGTGCCGGTGGGGCGAATCAGCCCCAGCATTTT. This chain joins TRBV30 and TRBJ1-5; possible D gene TRBD1, 5 bases. Looked up from germline, CDR1 is GTSNPN and CDR2 is SVGIG (reference sequence). The CDR3 contains 14 residues. With 1 base removed from V and 4 bases from J, the gap between germline ends came to 11 bases.

The chain combines TRBV11-2 with TRBJ2-1, with 8 bases fitting TRBD2. Trimming removed 5 bases from V and 8 bases from J; junction bases left unmatched: 14. Germline CDR1 and CDR2: SGHAT and FQNNGV. The CDR3 extends over 16 amino acids. The CDR3 nucleotides are TGTGCCAGCAGCCACCCCGGGGTAGCGGGAAGGTATGAGCAGTTCTTC. This encodes CASSHPGVAGRYEQFF.

The V gene is TRBV6-6, the J gene TRBJ1-1, with 8 nucleotides matching TRBD1. Per germline, CDR1 MNHNY and CDR2 SVGAGI (reference sequence). Germline trimming cut 6 bases from V and 8 bases from J; bases unmatched to any gene: 5. The CDR3 sequence is 12 residues long. The CDR3 reads CASSPRQGEAFF. In DNA, the CDR3 is TGTGCCAGCAGCCCCCGACAGGGGGAAGCTTTCTTT.

This clone appeared a few times. The V call is TRBV5-1, the J call TRBJ1-1; D gene ambiguous. CDR1 is SGHRS and CDR2 is YFSETQ in the germline V gene. Between the trimmed V and J ends, which lost 6 bases and 4 bases, there was a span of 16 bases. The CDR3 length is 14 residues. DNA for the CDR3: TGCGCCAGCACGTTGAGGGTGGGAGCCACTGAAGCTTTCTTT. This translates into CASTLRVGATEAFF.

This chain joins TRBV9 and TRBJ1-1; D is undetermined. Trimming took 1 base from V and 0 from J, leaving 10 bases between them. CDR1 SGDLS and CDR2 YYNGEE come from the germline V gene. This CDR3 comprises 15 residues. The CDR3, as DNA: TGTGCCAGCAGCGTACTGCCAAGCATGAACACTGAAGCTTTCTTT. This sequence encodes CASSVLPSMNTEAFF.

The J gene is TRBJ1-4, the V gene TRBV5-1, with D perhaps matching TRBD1 (5 bases). V was shortened by 4 bases and J by 0 bases, with 7 bases between the two germline ends. Germline loops: CDR1 SGHRS, CDR2 YFSETQ. The CDR3 has 14 residues. Written as DNA, the CDR3 is TGCGCCAGCAGCAGGACAACAACTAATGAAAAACTGTTTTTT. It encodes CASSRTTTNEKLFF.

The chain couples TRBV28 to TRBJ2-5; possibly TRBD2 for D (6 bases). The DNA end is a closer match to TRBJ2-7, so the J assignment may be wrong. Germline loops: CDR1 MDHEN, CDR2 SYDVKM. This CDR3 is 13 amino acids long. CDR3 sequence: CASIGWDFYEQYF. CDR3 coding DNA: TGTGCCAGCATAGGTTGGGACTTCTACGAGCAGTACTTC.

This clone was seen only a few times. The identical CDR3 is also encoded by other nucleotide sequences in the sample. V gene TRBV28 combines with J gene TRBJ1-1; the D is unclear. Germline V CDR1 and CDR2: MDHEN, SYDVKM. The CDR3 is 14 amino acids. The germline V and J ends were trimmed by 3 bases and 5 bases, with 13 bases remaining between them. The CDR3 is CASSLTLLGTEAFF. The CDR3 DNA reads as TGTGCCAGCAGTTTGACCCTCCTAGGAACTGAAGCTTTCTTT.

This clone was seen only once. The V gene is TRBV6-5, the J gene TRBJ2-3; 7 positions match TRBD1. This CDR3 spans 16 amino acids. V was pared by 0 bases and J by 2 bases, with 5 bases of the junction left unmatched. Germline V CDR1 and CDR2: MNHEY, SVGAGI. The DNA of the CDR3 is TGTGCCAGCAGTTACTCAAGGGGGCTTAACACAGATACGCAGTATTTT. Protein: CASSYSRGLNTDTQYF.